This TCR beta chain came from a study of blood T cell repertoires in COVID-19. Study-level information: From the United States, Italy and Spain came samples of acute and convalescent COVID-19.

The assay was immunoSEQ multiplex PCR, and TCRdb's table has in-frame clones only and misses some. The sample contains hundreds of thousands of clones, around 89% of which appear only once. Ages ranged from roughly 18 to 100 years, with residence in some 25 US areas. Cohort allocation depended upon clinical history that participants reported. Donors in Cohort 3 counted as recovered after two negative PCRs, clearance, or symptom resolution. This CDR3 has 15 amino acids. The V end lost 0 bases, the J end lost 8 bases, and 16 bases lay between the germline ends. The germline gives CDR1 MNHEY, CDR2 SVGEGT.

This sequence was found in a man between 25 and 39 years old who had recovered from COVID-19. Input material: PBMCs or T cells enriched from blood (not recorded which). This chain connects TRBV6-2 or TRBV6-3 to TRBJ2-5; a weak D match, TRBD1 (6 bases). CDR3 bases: TGTGCCAGCAGTTACTCGAGCCCGCAGGGGTCAACCCAGTACTTC. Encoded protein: CASSYSSPQGSTQYF.